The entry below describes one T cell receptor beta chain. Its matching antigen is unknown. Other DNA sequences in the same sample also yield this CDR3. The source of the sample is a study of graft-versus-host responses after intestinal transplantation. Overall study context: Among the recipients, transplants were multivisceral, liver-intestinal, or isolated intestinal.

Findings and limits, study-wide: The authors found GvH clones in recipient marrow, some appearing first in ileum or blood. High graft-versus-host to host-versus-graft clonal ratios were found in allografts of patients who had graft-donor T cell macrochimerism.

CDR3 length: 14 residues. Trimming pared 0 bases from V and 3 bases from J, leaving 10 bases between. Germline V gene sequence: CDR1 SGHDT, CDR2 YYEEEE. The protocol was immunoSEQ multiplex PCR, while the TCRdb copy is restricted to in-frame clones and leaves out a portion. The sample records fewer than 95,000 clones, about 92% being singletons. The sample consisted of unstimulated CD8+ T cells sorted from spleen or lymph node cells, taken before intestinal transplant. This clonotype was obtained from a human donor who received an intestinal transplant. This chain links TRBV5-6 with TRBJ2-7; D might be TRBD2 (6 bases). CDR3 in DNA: TGTGCCAGCAGCTTGGGGCAGGGAGGCTACGAGCAGTACTTC. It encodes CASSLGQGGYEQYF.